This T cell receptor beta chain was captured in a study of molecular identifiers for immune sequencing clone quantification. The V gene end was trimmed by 9 bases and the J gene end by 8 bases; junction bases not matched to a gene: 13. The CDR3 loop spans 16 amino acids. Germline CDR1 ENHRY, CDR2 SYGVKD. TCRdb used MiXCR to reprocess the PCR reads, holding one entry per CDR3 protein. The sample contains some 650,000 distinct CDR3 sequences, roughly 21% of which appear only once. Input material: naive CD8+ T cells from blood, with Jurkat cell RNA spiked in. Documented subset: FACS-sorted CD8+CD4-CCR7+CD45RA+ naive T cells. This receptor was taken from a human donor in good health. Some libraries in this study had Jurkat cell RNA spiked in. The chain couples TRBV10-3 to TRBJ2-1; 13 bases fit TRBD2. CDR3 in amino acids: CAISDTGTSGDYEQFF. DNA for the CDR3: TGTGCCATATCAGATACCGGGACTAGCGGGGATTATGAGCAGTTCTTC.